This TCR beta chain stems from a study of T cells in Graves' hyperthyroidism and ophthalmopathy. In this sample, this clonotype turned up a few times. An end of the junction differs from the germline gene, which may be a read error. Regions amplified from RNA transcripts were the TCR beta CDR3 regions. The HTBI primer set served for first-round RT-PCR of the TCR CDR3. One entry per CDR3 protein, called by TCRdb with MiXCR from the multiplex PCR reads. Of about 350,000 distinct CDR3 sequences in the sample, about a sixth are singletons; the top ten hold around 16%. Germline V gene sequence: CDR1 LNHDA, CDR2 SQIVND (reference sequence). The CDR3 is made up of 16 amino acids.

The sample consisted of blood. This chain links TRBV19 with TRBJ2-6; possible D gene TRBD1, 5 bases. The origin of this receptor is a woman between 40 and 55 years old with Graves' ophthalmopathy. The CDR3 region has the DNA TGTGCCAGTAGTATAGATCTCGCCTCTGGGGCCAACGTCCTGAGTTTC. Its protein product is CASSIDLASGANVLSF.